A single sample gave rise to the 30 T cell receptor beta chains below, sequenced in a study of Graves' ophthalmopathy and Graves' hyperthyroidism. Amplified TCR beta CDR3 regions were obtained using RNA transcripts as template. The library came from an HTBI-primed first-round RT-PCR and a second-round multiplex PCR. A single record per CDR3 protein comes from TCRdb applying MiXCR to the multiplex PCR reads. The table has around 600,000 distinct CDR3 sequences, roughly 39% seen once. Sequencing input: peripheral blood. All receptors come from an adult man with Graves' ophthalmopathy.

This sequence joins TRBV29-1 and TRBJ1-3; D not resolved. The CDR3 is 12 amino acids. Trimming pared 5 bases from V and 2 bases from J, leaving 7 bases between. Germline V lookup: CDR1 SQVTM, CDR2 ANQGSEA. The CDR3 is CSVWTAGNTIYF. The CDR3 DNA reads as TGCAGCGTTTGGACGGCTGGAAACACCATATATTTT.

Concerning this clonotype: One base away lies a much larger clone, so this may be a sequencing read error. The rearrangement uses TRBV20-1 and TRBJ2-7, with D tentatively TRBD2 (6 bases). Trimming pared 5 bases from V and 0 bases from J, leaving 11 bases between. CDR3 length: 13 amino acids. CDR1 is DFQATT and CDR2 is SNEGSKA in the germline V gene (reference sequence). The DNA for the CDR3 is TGCAGTGCTGGCGGGGTCCCCTCCTACGAGCAGTACTTC. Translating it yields CSAGGVPSYEQYF.

CDR3 protein: CSGGAGFNQPQHF. Written as DNA, the CDR3 is TGCAGTGGAGGAGCGGGGTTCAATCAGCCCCAGCATTTT. The chain links TRBV20-1 to TRBJ1-5; D gene unclear. The germline V and J ends were trimmed by 7 bases and 3 bases, with 13 bases remaining between them. This CDR3 is 13 amino acids long. Germline CDR1 reads DFQATT; CDR2 reads SNEGSKA (reference sequence).

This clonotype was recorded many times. The CDR3 nucleotides are TGCGCCAGCAGTGAGTCACAGACAGGCTCTGGAAACACCATATATTTT. Its protein product is CASSESQTGSGNTIYF. The V call is TRBV10-1, the J call TRBJ1-3, with D possibly matching TRBD1 (6 bases). Per the germline V gene, CDR1 is WNHNN and CDR2 is SYGVQD (reference sequence). This CDR3 contains 16 residues. V gave up 0 bases and J gave up 0 bases, with 9 bases separating them.

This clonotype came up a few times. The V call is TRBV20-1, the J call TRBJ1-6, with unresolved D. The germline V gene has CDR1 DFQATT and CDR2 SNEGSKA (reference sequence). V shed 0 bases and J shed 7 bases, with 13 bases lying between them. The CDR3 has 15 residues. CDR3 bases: TGCAGTGCTAGAGAAAGTACAGCGGGGAATTCACCCCTCCACTTT. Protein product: CSARESTAGNSPLHF.

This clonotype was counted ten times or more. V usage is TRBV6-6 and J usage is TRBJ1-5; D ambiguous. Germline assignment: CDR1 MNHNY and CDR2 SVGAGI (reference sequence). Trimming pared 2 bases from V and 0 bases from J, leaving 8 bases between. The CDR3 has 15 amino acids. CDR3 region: CASSYGDDSNQPQHF. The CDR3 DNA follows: TGTGCCAGCAGTTACGGGGATGATAGCAATCAGCCCCAGCATTTT.

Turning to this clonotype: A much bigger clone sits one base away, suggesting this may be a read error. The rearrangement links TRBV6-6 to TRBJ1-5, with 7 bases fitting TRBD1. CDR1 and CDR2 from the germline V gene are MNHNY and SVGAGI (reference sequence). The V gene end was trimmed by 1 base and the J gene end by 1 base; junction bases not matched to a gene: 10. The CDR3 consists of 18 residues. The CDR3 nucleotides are TGTGCCAGCAGTTACTTGATGTCAGGGGGTTCAAGCAATCAGCCCCAGCATTTT. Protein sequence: CASSYLMSGGSSNQPQHF.

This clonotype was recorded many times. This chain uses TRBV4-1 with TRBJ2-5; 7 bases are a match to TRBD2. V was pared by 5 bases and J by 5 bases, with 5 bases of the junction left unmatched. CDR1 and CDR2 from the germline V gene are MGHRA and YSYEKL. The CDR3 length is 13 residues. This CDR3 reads CASSYRGGETQYF. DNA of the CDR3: TGCGCCAGCAGCTACCGGGGAGGGGAGACCCAGTACTTC.

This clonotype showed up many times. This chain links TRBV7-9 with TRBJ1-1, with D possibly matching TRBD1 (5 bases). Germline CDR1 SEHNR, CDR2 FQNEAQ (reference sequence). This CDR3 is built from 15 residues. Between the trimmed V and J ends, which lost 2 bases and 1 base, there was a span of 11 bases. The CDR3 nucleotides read TGTGCCAGCAGCTTATGGGGGAATTCGAACACTGAAGCTTTCTTT. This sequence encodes CASSLWGNSNTEAFF. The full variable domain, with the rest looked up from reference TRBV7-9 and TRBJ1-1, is DTGVSQNPRHKITKRGQNVTFRCDPISEHNRLYWYRQTLGQGPEFLTYFQNEAQLEKSRLLSDRFSAERPKGSFSTLEIQRTEQGDSAMYLCASSLWGNSNTEAFFGQGTRLTVV.

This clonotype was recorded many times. CDR3 amino acids: CSARDPGDQETQYF. The CDR3 nucleotides read TGCAGTGCTAGAGATCCTGGCGACCAAGAGACCCAGTACTTC. This sequence joins TRBV20-1 and TRBJ2-5; no clear D. Germline loops: CDR1 DFQATT, CDR2 SNEGSKA (reference sequence). V dropped 0 bases and J dropped 0 bases, with 8 bases sitting between them. The CDR3 length is 14 residues.

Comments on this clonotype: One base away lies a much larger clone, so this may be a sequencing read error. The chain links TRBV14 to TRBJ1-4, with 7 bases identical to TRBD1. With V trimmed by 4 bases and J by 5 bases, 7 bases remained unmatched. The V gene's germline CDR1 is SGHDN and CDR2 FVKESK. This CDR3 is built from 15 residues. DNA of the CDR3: TGTGCCAGCAGCCTGACCGGGACAGAAAATGAAAAACTGTTTTTT. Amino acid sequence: CASSLTGTENEKLFF.

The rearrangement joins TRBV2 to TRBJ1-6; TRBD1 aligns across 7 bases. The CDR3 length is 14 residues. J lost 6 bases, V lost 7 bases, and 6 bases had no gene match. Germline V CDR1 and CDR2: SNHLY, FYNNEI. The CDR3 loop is CASTTTGSNSPLHF. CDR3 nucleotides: TGTGCCAGCACTACGACAGGGAGTAATTCACCCCTCCACTTT.

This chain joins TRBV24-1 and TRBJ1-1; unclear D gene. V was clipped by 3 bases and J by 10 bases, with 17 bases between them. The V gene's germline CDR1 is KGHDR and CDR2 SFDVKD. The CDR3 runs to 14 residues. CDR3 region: CATSDPIHGEGAFF. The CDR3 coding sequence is TGTGCCACCAGTGATCCCATCCATGGGGAGGGAGCTTTCTTT.

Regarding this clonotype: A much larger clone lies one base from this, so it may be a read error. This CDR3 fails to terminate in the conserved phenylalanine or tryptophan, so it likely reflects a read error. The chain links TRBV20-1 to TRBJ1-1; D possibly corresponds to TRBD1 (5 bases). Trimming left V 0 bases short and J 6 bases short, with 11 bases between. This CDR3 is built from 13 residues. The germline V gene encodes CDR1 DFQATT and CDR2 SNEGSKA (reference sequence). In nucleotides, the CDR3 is TGCAGTGCTAGAGACCTGACAGCGGCTGAAGCTTTCCTT. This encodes CSARDLTAAEAFL.

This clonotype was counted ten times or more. The CDR3 DNA is TGTGCCATCAGTGAATGGGGCGCGGGGTCACCCCTCCACTTT. Protein product: CAISEWGAGSPLHF. This sequence joins TRBV10-3 and TRBJ1-6; D might be TRBD1 (5 bases). This CDR3 comprises 14 residues. Germline V lookup: CDR1 ENHRY, CDR2 SYGVKD. V dropped 3 bases and J dropped 10 bases, with 13 bases sitting between them.

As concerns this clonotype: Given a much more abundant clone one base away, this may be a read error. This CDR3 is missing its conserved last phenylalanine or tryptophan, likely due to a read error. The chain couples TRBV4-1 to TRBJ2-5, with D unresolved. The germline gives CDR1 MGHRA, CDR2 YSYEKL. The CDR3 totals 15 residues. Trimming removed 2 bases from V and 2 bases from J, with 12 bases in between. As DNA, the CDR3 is TGCGCCAGCAGCCAACCGTACTTAGCTCAAGAGACCCAGTACGTC. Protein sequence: CASSQPYLAQETQYV.

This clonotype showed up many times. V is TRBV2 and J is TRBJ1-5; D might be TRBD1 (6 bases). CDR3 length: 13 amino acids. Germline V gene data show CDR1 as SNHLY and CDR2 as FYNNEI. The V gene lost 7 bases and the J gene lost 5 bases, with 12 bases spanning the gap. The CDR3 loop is CASTREGDQPQHF. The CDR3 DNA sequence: TGTGCCAGCACAAGGGAGGGGGATCAGCCCCAGCATTTT.

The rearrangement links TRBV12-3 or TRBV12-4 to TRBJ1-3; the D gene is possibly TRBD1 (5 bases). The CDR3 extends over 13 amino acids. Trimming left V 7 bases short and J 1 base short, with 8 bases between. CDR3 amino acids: CASTDTSGNTIYF. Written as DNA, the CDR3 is TGTGCCAGCACGGACACTTCTGGAAACACCATATATTTT.

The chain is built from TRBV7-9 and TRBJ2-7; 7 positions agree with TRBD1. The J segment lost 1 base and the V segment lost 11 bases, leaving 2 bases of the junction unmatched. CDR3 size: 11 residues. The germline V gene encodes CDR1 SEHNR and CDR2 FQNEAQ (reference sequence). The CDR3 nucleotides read TGTGCCTGGGGACAGTCCTACGAGCAGTACTTC. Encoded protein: CAWGQSYEQYF.

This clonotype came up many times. CDR3 sequence (DNA): TGCAGTGCTCCCACCACCGGGGAGCTGTTTTTT. It is translated as CSAPTTGELFF. The chain employs TRBV20-1 and TRBJ2-2, with unresolved D. CDR1 DFQATT and CDR2 SNEGSKA come from the germline V gene (reference sequence). V lost 5 bases, J lost 4 bases, and 5 bases lay in between. The CDR3 extends over 11 amino acids.

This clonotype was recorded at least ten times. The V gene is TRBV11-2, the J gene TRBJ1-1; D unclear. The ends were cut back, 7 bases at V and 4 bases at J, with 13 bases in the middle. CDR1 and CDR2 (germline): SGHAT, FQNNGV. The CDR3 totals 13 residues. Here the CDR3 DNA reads TGTGCCAGCAACGGAGGTTTGGGCACTGAAGCTTTCTTT. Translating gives CASNGGLGTEAFF.

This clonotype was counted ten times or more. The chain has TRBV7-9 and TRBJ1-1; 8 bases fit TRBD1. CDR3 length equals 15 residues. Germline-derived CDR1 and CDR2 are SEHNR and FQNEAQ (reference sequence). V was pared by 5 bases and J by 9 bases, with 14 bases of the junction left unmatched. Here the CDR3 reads CASSNYRGNHEQAFF. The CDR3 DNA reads TGTGCCAGCAGCAACTACAGGGGGAACCACGAACAAGCTTTCTTT. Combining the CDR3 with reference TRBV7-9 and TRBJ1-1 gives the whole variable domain DTGVSQNPRHKITKRGQNVTFRCDPISEHNRLYWYRQTLGQGPEFLTYFQNEAQLEKSRLLSDRFSAERPKGSFSTLEIQRTEQGDSAMYLCASSNYRGNHEQAFFGQGTRLTVV.

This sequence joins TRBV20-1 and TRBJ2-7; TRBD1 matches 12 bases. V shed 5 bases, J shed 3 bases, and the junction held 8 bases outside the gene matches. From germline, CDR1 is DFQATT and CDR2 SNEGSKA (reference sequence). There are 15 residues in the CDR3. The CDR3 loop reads CSARGTGGFDYEQYF. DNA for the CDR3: TGCAGTGCTCGGGGGACAGGGGGCTTCGACTACGAGCAGTACTTC.

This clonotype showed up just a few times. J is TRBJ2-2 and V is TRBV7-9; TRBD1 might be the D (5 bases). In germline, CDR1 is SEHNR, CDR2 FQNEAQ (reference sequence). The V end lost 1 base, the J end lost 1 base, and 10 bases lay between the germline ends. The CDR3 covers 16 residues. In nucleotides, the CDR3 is TGTGCCAGCAGCTTAGAGGGGCTAGAGAACACCGGGGAGCTGTTTTTT. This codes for CASSLEGLENTGELFF.

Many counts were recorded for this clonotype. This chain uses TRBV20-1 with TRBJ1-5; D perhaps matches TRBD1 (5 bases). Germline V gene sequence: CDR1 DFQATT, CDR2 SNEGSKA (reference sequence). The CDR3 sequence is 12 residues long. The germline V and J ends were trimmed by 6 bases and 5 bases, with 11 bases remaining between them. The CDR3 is CSAKTADQPQHF. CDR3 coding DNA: TGCAGTGCCAAGACAGCGGATCAGCCCCAGCATTTT.

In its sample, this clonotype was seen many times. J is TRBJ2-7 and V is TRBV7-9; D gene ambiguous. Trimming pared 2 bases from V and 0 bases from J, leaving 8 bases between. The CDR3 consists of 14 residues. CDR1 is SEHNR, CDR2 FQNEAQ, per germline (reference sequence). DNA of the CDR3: TGTGCCAGCAGCTTAAGGGCAAGCTCCTACGAGCAGTACTTC. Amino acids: CASSLRASSYEQYF.

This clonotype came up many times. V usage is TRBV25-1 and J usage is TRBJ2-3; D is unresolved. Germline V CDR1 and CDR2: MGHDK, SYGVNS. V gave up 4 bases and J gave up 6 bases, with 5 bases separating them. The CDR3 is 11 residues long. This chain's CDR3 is CASSVSDTQYF. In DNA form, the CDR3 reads TGTGCCAGCAGTGTGTCGGATACGCAGTATTTT. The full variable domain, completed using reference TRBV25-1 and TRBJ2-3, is EADIYQTPRYLVIGTGKKITLECSQTMGHDKMYWYQQDPGMELHLIHYSYGVNSTEKGDLSSESTVSRIRTEHFPLTLESARPSHTSQYLCASSVSDTQYFGPGTRLTVL.

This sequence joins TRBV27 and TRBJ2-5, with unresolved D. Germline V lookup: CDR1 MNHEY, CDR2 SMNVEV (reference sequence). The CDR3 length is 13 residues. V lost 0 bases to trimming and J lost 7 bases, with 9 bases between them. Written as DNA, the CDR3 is TGTGCCAGCAGTTTATCGTATCTGGGGACCCAGTACTTC. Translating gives CASSLSYLGTQYF.

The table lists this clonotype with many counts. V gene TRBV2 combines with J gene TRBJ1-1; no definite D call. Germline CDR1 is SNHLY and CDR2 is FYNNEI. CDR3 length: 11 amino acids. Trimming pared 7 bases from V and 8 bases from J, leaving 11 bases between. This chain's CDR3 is CASMDLLEAFF. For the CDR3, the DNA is TGTGCCAGCATGGATCTCCTAGAAGCTTTCTTT.

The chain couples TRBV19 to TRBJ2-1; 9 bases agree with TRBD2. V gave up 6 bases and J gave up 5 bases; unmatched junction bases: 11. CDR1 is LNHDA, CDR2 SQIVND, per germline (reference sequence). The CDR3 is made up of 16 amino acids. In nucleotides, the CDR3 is TGTGCCAGTAGGGATCTAGCGGGACCACATCACAATGAGCAGTTCTTC. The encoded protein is CASRDLAGPHHNEQFF.